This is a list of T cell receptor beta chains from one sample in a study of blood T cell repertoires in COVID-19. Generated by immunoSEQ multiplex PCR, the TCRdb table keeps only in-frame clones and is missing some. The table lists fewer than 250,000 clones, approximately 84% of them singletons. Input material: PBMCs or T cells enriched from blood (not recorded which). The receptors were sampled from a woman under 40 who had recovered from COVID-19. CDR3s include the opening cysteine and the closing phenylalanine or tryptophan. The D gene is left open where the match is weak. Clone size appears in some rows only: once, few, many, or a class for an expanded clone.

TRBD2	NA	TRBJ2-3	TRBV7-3	TGTGCCAGCAGCTTACTAGCGGCCACAGATACGCAGTATTTT	CASSLLAATDTQYF
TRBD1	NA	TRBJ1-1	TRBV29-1	TGCAGCGTGGGGACAGGGACTTCCACTGAAGCTTTCTTT	CSVGTGTSTEAFF
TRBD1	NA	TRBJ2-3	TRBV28	TGTGCCAGCAGTTTCTCCGGGACAGGGTCCACAGATACGCAGTATTTT	CASSFSGTGSTDTQYF
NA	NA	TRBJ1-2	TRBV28	TGTGCCAGCAGTTTATGGAGTGGCGGGTCGGGTGGCTACACCTTC	CASSLWSGGSGGYTF
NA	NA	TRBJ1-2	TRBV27	TGTGCCAGCACCCCCTTAGGACAGCCCCGCGGCTACACCTTC	CASTPLGQPRGYTF
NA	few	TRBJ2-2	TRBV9	TGTGCCAGCAGCGTAGTGGTTAGCCCGGGCACCGGGGAGCTGTTTTTT	CASSVVVSPGTGELFF
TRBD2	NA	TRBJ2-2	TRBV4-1	TGCGCCAGCAGCCAGTCGGGACTAGCGGGGACCGGGGAGCTGTTTTTT	CASSQSGLAGTGELFF
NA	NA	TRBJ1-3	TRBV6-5	TGTGCCAGCATTACGGGACACCGAGGAGGAAACACCATATATTTT	CASITGHRGGNTIYF
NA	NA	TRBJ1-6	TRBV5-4	TGTGCCAGCAGCTTGGGCAGGGGAGAATCACCCCTCCACTTT	CASSLGRGESPLHF
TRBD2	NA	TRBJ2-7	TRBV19	TGTGCCAGTAGCCAAGAAAGGGAGGGCCTCTACGAGCAGTACTTC	CASSQEREGLYEQYF
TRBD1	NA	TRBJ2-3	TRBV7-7	TGTGCTAGCAGCTCCGGGACAGGGGGCTTCACAGATACGCAGTATTTT	CASSSGTGGFTDTQYF
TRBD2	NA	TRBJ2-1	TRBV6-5	TGTGCCAGCAGTACGGAGCGGGGGGAGAGTAATGAGCAGTTCTTC	CASSTERGESNEQFF
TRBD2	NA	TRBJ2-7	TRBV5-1	TGCGCCAGCAGCCTCCTACCGGGACTAGCGGGAGGGGGCTCCTACGAGCAGTACTTC	CASSLLPGLAGGGSYEQYF
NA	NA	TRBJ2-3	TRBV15	TGTGCCACCAGCAGAGACTCCCCCCCAGGTAGCACAGATACGCAGTATTTT	CATSRDSPPGSTDTQYF
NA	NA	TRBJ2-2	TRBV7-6	TGTGCCAGCAGCTTAGGGAAGAGGGACACCGGGGAGCTGTTTTTT	CASSLGKRDTGELFF
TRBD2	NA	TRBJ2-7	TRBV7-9	TGTGCCAGCAGCCTTACTAGCGGGAGGCTCTCCTACGAGCAGTACTTC	CASSLTSGRLSYEQYF
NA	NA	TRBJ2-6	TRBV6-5	TGTGCCAGCGGACAGTTCTCCTCTGGGGCCAACGTCCTGACTTTC	CASGQFSSGANVLTF
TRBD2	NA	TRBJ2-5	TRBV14	TGTGCCAGCAGCCAAGATGGACTAGCCAAGTACCAAGAGACCCAGTACTTC	CASSQDGLAKYQETQYF
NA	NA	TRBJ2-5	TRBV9	TGTGCCAGCAGCGTAGGAGCCCGTTATGCCCAGACACAAGAGACCCAGTACTTC	CASSVGARYAQTQETQYF
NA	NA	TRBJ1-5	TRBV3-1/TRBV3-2	TGTGCCAGCAGCCCTGGGGCAGTTAGCAATCAGCCCCAGCATTTT	CASSPGAVSNQPQHF
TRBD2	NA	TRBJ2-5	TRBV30	TGTGCCTGGAGTCACGGGACTAGCGGGGAGACCCAGTACTTC	CAWSHGTSGETQYF
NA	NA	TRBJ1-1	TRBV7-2	TGTGCCAGCAGCTTCGAAGCGGGCACTGAAGCTTTCTTT	CASSFEAGTEAFF
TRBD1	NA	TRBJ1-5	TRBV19	TGTGCCAGTACCAGTATAAGAGAACAGGGGATCGGGCATCAGCCCCAGCATTTT	CASTSIREQGIGHQPQHF
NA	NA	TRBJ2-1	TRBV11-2	TGTGCCAGCAGTCCTAACTCCTACAATGAGCAGTTCTTC	CASSPNSYNEQFF
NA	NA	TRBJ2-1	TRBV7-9	TGTGCCAGCAGCCTCAGGGGTAGCTCCTACAATGAGCAGTTCTTC	CASSLRGSSYNEQFF
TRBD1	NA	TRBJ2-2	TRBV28	TGTGCCAGCAGGCGAACAGGGGGCACCGGGGAGCTGTTTTTT	CASRRTGGTGELFF
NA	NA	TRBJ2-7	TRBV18	TGTGCCAGCTCATCTATCGCGGGACAGAGAGCCTACGAGCAGTACTTC	CASSSIAGQRAYEQYF
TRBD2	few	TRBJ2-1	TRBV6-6	TGTGCCAGCAGTCGACCACCGGGACTAGCGACCCAGAATGAGCAGTTCTTC	CASSRPPGLATQNEQFF
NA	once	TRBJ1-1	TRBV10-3	TGTGCCTCCCTGCGGAGAAGGGAGGTGGGCACTGAAGCTTTCTTT	CASLRRREVGTEAFF
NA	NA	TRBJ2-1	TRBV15	TGTGCCACCAGCAGAGCGGGAGTCAGGGATGAGCAGTTCTTC	CATSRAGVRDEQFF
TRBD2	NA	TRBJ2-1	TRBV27	TGTGCCAGCAGTTCGGGACTAGCGGGGAAGCAGTTCTTC	CASSSGLAGKQFF
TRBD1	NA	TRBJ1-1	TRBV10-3	TGTGCCATCAGCTATTCAGGGGGAACTGAAGCTTTCTTT	CAISYSGGTEAFF
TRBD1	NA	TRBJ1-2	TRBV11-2	TGTGCCAGCAGCTACCCGACAGGGGGCAATGGCTACACCTTC	CASSYPTGGNGYTF
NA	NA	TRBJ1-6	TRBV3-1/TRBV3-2	TGTGCCAGCAGCCAAGACCGGGACATATTAGGGTCATCACCCCTCCACTTT	CASSQDRDILGSSPLHF
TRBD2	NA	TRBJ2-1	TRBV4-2	TGTGCCAGCAGCCAAGATCAACTAGCGGGGTACAATGAGCAGTTCTTC	CASSQDQLAGYNEQFF
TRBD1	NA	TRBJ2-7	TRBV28	TGTGCCAGCAGTTTACGGCGACAGGGCTACGAGCAGTACTTC	CASSLRRQGYEQYF
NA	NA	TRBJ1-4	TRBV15	TGTGCCACCAGCAGAGACAGGGGCAATGAAAAACTGTTTTTT	CATSRDRGNEKLFF
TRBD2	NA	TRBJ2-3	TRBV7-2	TGTGCCAGCAGCAACGGGGCTAGCGGGGGCACAGATACGCAGTATTTT	CASSNGASGGTDTQYF
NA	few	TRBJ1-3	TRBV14	TGTGCCAGCAGCCAAGTAGTAACAAGACTCTCTGGAAACACCATATATTTT	CASSQVVTRLSGNTIYF
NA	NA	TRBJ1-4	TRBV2	TGTGCCAGCAGTGAATGGGCTCCCCAAAATGAAAAACTGTTTTTT	CASSEWAPQNEKLFF